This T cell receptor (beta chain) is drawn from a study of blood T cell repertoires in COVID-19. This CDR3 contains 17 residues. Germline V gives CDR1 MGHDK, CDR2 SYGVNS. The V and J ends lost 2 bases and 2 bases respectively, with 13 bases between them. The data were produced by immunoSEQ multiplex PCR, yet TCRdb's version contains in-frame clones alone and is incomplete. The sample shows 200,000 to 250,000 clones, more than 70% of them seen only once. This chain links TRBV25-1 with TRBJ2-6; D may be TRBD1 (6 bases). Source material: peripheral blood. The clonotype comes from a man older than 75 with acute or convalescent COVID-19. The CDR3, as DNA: TGTGCCAGCAGTGAACTTGGCAGGGGTACTGGGGCCAACGTCCTGACTTTC. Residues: CASSELGRGTGANVLTF.